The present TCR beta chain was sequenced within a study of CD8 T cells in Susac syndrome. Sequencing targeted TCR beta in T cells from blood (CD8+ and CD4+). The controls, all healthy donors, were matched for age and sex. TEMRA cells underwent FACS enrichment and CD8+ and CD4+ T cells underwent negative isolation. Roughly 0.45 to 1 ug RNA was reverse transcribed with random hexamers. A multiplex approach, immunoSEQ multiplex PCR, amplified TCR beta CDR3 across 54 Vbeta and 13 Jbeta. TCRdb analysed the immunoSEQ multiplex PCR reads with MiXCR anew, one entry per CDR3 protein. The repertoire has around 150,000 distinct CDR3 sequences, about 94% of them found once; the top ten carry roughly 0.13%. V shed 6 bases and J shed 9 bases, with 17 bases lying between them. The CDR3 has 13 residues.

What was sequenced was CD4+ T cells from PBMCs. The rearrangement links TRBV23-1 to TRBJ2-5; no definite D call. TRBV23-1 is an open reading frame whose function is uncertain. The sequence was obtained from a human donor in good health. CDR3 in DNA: TGCGCCAGCAGACGGGTCAATGTATGGGCCCAGTACTTC. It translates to CASRRVNVWAQYF.